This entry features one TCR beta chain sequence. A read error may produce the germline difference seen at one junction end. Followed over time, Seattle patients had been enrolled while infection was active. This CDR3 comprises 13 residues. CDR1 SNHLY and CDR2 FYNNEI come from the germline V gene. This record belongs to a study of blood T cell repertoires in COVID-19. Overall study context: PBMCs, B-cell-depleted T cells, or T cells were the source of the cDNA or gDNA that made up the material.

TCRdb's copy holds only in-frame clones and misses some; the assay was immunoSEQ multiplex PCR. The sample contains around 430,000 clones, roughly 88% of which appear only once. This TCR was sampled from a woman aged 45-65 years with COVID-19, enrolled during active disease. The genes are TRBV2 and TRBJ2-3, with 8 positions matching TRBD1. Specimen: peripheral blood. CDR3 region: CNSGGEWTDTQYF. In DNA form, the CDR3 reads TGCAATTCAGGGGGCGAATGGACAGATACGCAGTATTTT.